This TCR beta chain was sequenced during a study of T cell changes during pregnancy in multiple sclerosis. This table comes from immunoSEQ multiplex PCR, and its TCRdb copy is limited to in-frame clones, with some not included. The data contain roughly 99,000 clones, about 90% of them singletons. The trim removed 6 bases at V and 2 bases at J, leaving 13 bases unmatched. The CDR3 extends over 17 amino acids. The germline gives CDR1 PRHDT, CDR2 FYEKMQ (reference sequence). This specimen was peripheral blood, taken in the third trimester of pregnancy. This chain connects TRBV13 to TRBJ2-3, with TRBD1 matching over 8 bases. The receptor was derived from a female donor in good health, enrolled as a control in a pregnancy study. CDR3 bases: TGTGCCAGCAGGTCCCTGGGGGCAGGGGGCCCCACAGATACGCAGTATTTT. Protein product: CASRSLGAGGPTDTQYF.